This TCR beta chain was captured in a study of T cells in Graves' hyperthyroidism and ophthalmopathy. Study results and caveats: Ophthalmopathy, as predicted by the model, came a median approximately 6.5 months after the prediction. Ophthalmopathy and stable hyperthyroidism were told apart by a 13 V-J model.

Regions amplified from RNA transcripts were the TCR beta CDR3 regions. The primer set for the first-round RT-PCR of the TCR CDR3 was HTBI. From the multiplex PCR reads, TCRdb called clonotypes with MiXCR, one entry per CDR3 protein. The sample consists of around 300,000 distinct CDR3 sequences, 13% of them appearing once. Patients aged 18 to 65 had newly diagnosed hyperthyroidism that had lasted under 2 months. For the diagnoses, clinical symptoms, serum thyroxine and TRAb, thyroid ultrasound and orbital computed tomography were used. The sample holds many counts of this clonotype. The antigen is undetermined. Sequencing was carried out using blood. The source is a woman aged 25-40 years with Graves' hyperthyroidism that later progressed to Graves' ophthalmopathy.

CDR3 bases: TGTGCCATCGGCCGGGAGGGGATCTACAATGAGCAGTTCTTC. This encodes CAIGREGIYNEQFF. The chain carries TRBV10-3 and TRBJ2-1; 8 nucleotides match TRBD2. The J segment lost 3 bases and the V segment lost 8 bases, leaving 6 bases of the junction unmatched. Germline loops: CDR1 ENHRY, CDR2 SYGVKD. CDR3 length: 14 amino acids.